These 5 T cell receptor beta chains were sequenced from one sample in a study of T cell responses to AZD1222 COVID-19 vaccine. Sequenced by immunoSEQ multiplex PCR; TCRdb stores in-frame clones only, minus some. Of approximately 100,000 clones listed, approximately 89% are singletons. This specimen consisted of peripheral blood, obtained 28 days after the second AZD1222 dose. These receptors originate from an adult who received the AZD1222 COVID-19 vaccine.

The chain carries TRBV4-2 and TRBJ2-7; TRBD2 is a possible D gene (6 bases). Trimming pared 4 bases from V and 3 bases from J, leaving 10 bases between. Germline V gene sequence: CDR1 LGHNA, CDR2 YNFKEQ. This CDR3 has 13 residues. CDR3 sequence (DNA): TGTGCCAGCAGCCCTGGCGGGGTCTACGAGCAGTACTTC. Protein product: CASSPGGVYEQYF.

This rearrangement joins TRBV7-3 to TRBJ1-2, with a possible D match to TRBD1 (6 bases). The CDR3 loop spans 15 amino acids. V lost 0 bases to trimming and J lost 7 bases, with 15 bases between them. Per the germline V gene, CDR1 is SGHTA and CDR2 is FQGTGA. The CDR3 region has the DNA TGTGCCAGCAGCTTAACGGCCCTACAGGGAGCTGGCTACACCTTC. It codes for CASSLTALQGAGYTF. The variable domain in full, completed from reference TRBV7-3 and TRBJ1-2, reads GAGVSQTPSNKVTEKGKYVELRCDPISGHTALYWYRQSLGQGPEFLIYFQGTGAADDSGLPNDRFFAVRPEGSVSTLKIQRTERGDSAVYLCASSLTALQGAGYTFGSGTRLTVV.

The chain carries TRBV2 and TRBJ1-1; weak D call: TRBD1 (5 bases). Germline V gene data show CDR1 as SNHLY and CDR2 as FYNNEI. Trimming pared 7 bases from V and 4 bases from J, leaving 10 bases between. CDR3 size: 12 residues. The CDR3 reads CASTQGTTEAFF. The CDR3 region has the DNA TGTGCCAGCACTCAGGGTACCACTGAAGCTTTCTTT.

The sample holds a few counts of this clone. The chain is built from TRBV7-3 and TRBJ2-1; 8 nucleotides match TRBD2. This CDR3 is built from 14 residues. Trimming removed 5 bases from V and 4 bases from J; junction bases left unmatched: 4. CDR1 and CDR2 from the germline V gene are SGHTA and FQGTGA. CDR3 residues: CASSTSGSYNEQFF. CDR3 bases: TGTGCCAGCAGCACGAGCGGGAGTTACAATGAGCAGTTCTTC.

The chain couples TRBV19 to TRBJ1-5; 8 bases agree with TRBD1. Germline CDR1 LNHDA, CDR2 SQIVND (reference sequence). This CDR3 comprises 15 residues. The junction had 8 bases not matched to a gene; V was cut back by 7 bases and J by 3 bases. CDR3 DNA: TGTGCCAGTAAGGGGGACAGGCGACACAATCAGCCCCAGCATTTT. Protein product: CASKGDRRHNQPQHF.